These T cell receptor beta chains were read from a single sample in a study of T cell responses to AZD1222 COVID-19 vaccine. The assay was immunoSEQ multiplex PCR, and TCRdb's table has in-frame clones only and misses some. Found here are 150,000 or so clones, 80% to 90% of them singletons; the top ten hold around 4.9%. The sample in question was peripheral blood, obtained on day 0 of AZD1222 vaccination. The receptors stem from an adult in good health. The conserved cysteine and the conserved F or W are not part of the CDR3 here. The order of the fields is clone size, V gene, CDR3 protein. Size values are once, few and many counts, or a class for expanded clones, and some rows have none.

once | TRBV12-3/TRBV12-4 | ASSRGYEQY
. | TRBV28 | ATATTTNQPQH
. | TRBV14 | ASSPSLTSGRETQY
. | TRBV10-3 | AISANLASGNTIY
. | TRBV5-1 | ASQGLLMTYEQY
. | TRBV6-5 | ASRPASSYNSPLH
. | TRBV5-1 | ASSPEANYNEQF
. | TRBV3-1/TRBV3-2 | ASSQVLAGLQETQY
once | TRBV5-5 | ASSLNLQGRNQPQH
few | TRBV6-1 | ASSEYPGELF
. | TRBV2 | ASSEQRTSVYEQY
. | TRBV4-2 | ASSQGADSSTDTQY
. | TRBV7-2 | ASSLDRETGANYGYT
. | TRBV14 | ASSQLSGGNEQF
. | TRBV4-3 | ASSQSGSDEQY
once | TRBV7-2 | ASSFGLTRTDTQY
. | TRBV11-2 | ASSPGTGENEQF
once | TRBV7-6 | ASSLEGALSTDTQY
. | TRBV24-1 | ATSRDRGPGANVLT
. | TRBV4-1 | ASSQDPRGRMETQY
. | TRBV2 | ATPAGELNNEQF
few | TRBV10-1 | ASGVLNTGELF
. | TRBV4-3 | ASSQDASAMGDTQY
. | TRBV5-1 | ASSLGSSYNEQF
. | TRBV30 | AWRPQANSPLH
. | TRBV7-9 | ASSLSTKGSEQY
. | TRBV6-5 | ASSYSTVHYGYT
. | TRBV28 | ASRPDSRP
. | TRBV24-1 | ATSDPPGQGRNEQF
. | TRBV7-9 | ASGAGRSNIQY
. | TRBV11-2 | ASSLGSITGELF
. | TRBV20-1 | SASFQTGFYGYT
. | TRBV7-9 | ASSLGTDYYGYT
. | TRBV14 | ASSQDFTGESVGEKLF
. | TRBV7-9 | ASSSNTGKAYNSPLH
. | TRBV10-1 | ASSDLRDGPGETQY
. | TRBV5-5 | AASEGASTDTQY
once | TRBV10-2 | AIKQGGPNTQY
. | TRBV7-2 | ASSLSSKTQY
. | TRBV28 | ASSSPRAITGNTIY
. | TRBV6-4 | ASSARPLAGGPYEQF
. | TRBV4-3 | ASSSGYSYNEQF
. | TRBV6-5 | ASSYSVVRFHVPVV
. | TRBV3-1/TRBV3-2 | ASSQDHLGLAGPRDEQY
. | TRBV7-6 | ASSSSGGYTGELF
. | TRBV15 | ATSKYRTGLNEKLF
. | TRBV4-2 | ASSQDSGGYGYT
. | TRBV28 | ASSLTGGPQH
. | TRBV13 | ASSPRDRRGYGYT
once | TRBV5-1 | ASSLGSGKETQY
. | TRBV19 | ASSIKPGAGNTIY
once | TRBV3-1/TRBV3-2 | ASSQGPQGYEQY
once | TRBV28 | ASSGLLGTKVNQPQH